Following are 30 T cell receptor beta chains from one sample sequenced in a study of vaccination effects on CD4 cells after COVID-19. No antigen is known for these receptors. CD4+ T cells specific for antigen were expanded with viral peptide pools by the ViraFEST assay before sequencing. Following 10 days of culture, CD4+ T cells were isolated. SARS-CoV-2 infected the person between March and December 2020, as confirmed by PCR. Assay: immunoSEQ multiplex PCR; the TCRdb copy retains only in-frame clones and omits some. The sample consists of 35,000 to 45,000 clones, around 73% of them appearing once. Sequences were derived from CD4+ T cells from PBMCs cultured with a peptide pool, sampled before COVID-19 vaccination. The receptor set was obtained from a human donor who had a prior SARS-CoV-2 infection.

The chain recombines TRBV7-2 with TRBJ1-1; D is unresolved. Germline CDR1 SGHTA, CDR2 FQGNSA. The V and J ends lost 5 bases and 8 bases respectively, with 12 bases between them. The CDR3 spans 12 residues. CDR3 nucleotides: TGTGCCAGCAGCCCCGATCGTCTCGAAGCTTTCTTT. This sequence encodes CASSPDRLEAFF.

The chain recombines TRBV10-3 with TRBJ2-7; no firm D call. Germline V gene sequence: CDR1 ENHRY, CDR2 SYGVKD. The V gene lost 5 bases and the J gene lost 6 bases, with 20 bases spanning the gap. The CDR3 length is 15 residues. The CDR3 DNA reads as TGTGCCATCAGTCTAAGACAACCCCAATTTGGCGAGCAGTACTTC. Residues: CAISLRQPQFGEQYF.

The CDR3 nucleotides read TGTGCCAGCAGCCAAGCGCTTGGGACCCAGTACTTC. Its protein product is CASSQALGTQYF. The chain has TRBV6-6 and TRBJ2-5; D not certain. V lost 6 bases and J lost 7, with 12 bases in between. Germline V gene data show CDR1 as MNHNY and CDR2 as SVGAGI (reference sequence). The length of the CDR3 is 12 residues.

The chain uses TRBV29-1 and TRBJ2-7; either TRBD1 or TRBD2 may supply D (5 bases each). From germline, CDR1 is SQVTM and CDR2 ANQGSEA. Trimming removed 6 bases from V and 2 bases from J, with 14 bases in between. The CDR3 extends over 13 amino acids. DNA of the CDR3: TGCAGCGTCCGGGGCGGATTTACCTACGAGCAGTACTTC. It codes for CSVRGGFTYEQYF.

The V and J genes are TRBV5-1 and TRBJ2-4; 11 nucleotides align to TRBD2. Germline trimming cut 5 bases from V and 0 bases from J; bases unmatched to any gene: 10. CDR3 length: 18 amino acids. Germline V gives CDR1 SGHRS, CDR2 YFSETQ. CDR3 loop: CASRLLAGAHLAKNIQYF. In DNA form, the CDR3 reads TGCGCCAGCAGATTACTAGCGGGAGCCCATCTAGCCAAAAACATTCAGTACTTC.

This chain's CDR3 is CASSDSNGGELFF. CDR3 sequence (DNA): TGTGCCAGCAGTGATAGTAACGGCGGGGAGCTGTTTTTT. The V gene is TRBV2, the J gene TRBJ2-2; the D is unclear. Between the trimmed V and J ends, which lost 3 bases and 7 bases, there was a span of 9 bases. CDR1 SNHLY and CDR2 FYNNEI come from the germline V gene. This CDR3 is built from 13 residues.

V usage is TRBV30 and J usage is TRBJ2-5; D gene ambiguous. Trimming took 0 bases from V and 6 from J, leaving 8 bases between them. This CDR3 has 12 amino acids. The V gene's germline CDR1 is GTSNPN and CDR2 SVGIG (reference sequence). The CDR3 DNA is TGTGCCTGGAGTGTAAGTCGACAGACCCAGTACTTC. This gives the protein CAWSVSRQTQYF.

The chain couples TRBV3-1 (or the pseudogene TRBV3-2) to TRBJ2-5, with 8 bases identical to TRBD2. CDR1 LGHDT and CDR2 YNNKEL come from the germline V gene (reference sequence). V lost 4 bases to trimming and J lost 7 bases; unmatched junction nucleotides: 8. The CDR3 loop spans 14 amino acids. The CDR3 DNA reads TGTGCCAGCAGCCCGAGCGGGAGAGATGGGACCCAGTACTTC. Translated, it gives CASSPSGRDGTQYF.

The V gene is TRBV10-3, the J gene TRBJ1-2, with 8 bases identical to TRBD1. CDR3 length equals 13 residues. Germline CDR1 and CDR2: ENHRY and SYGVKD. The V segment lost 2 bases and the J segment 4 bases; nucleotides outside the gene matches: 0. As DNA, the CDR3 is TGTGCCATCAGTGAGGGACAGGGCTATGGCTACACCTTC. Its translation: CAISEGQGYGYTF.

This clone was seen only a few times. V usage is TRBV3-1 (or the pseudogene TRBV3-2) and J usage is TRBJ2-5; 8 bases map to TRBD1. Germline lookup yields CDR1 LGHDT and CDR2 YNNKEL (reference sequence). The CDR3 runs to 14 residues. J lost 5 bases, V lost 1 base, and 3 bases had no gene match. The CDR3 DNA follows: TGTGCCAGCAGCCAAGGGACAGGGTTTGAGACCCAGTACTTC. It yields the protein CASSQGTGFETQYF.

V usage is TRBV24-1 and J usage is TRBJ2-5; D may match TRBD1 or TRBD2 (7 bases each). Trimming took 4 bases from V and 4 from J, leaving 15 bases between them. Germline-derived CDR1 and CDR2 are KGHDR and SFDVKD. This CDR3 comprises 15 residues. CDR3 protein: CATSDPRGEGETQYF. CDR3 bases: TGTGCCACCAGTGACCCCAGGGGGGAGGGAGAGACCCAGTACTTC.

V usage is TRBV24-1 and J usage is TRBJ1-2; 9 bases match TRBD1. Germline-derived CDR1 and CDR2 are KGHDR and SFDVKD. This CDR3 region has 15 residues. The V gene end was trimmed by 4 bases and the J gene end by 7 bases; junction bases not matched to a gene: 9. The CDR3 region is CATSESDRGISGYTF. CDR3 DNA: TGTGCCACCAGTGAGTCTGACAGGGGGATCTCTGGCTACACCTTC.

J is TRBJ2-1 and V is TRBV5-5, with 10 bases aligning to TRBD2. The CDR3 loop spans 15 amino acids. Germline V gene data show CDR1 as SGHKS and CDR2 as YYEKEE (reference sequence). The V and J ends lost 6 bases and 4 bases, in that order; junction bases with no gene match: 7. In nucleotides, the CDR3 is TGTGCCAGCACAGCGGGACTAGCGACGTACAATGAGCAGTTCTTC. Translation gives CASTAGLATYNEQFF.

This clone came up a few times. V usage is TRBV4-1 and J usage is TRBJ2-7; 8 bases are shared with TRBD2. The CDR3 contains 16 residues. Germline loops: CDR1 MGHRA, CDR2 YSYEKL. Trimming at V came to 0 bases and at J to 5 bases, leaving 9 bases not matched to a gene. This chain's CDR3 is CASSQDRSGRSDEQYF. In DNA, the CDR3 is TGCGCCAGCAGCCAAGATCGAAGCGGGAGAAGTGACGAGCAGTACTTC.

The V and J genes are TRBV10-3 and TRBJ1-6, with D tentatively TRBD1 (5 bases). Germline-derived CDR1 and CDR2 are ENHRY and SYGVKD. V shed 5 bases and J shed 6 bases, with 17 bases lying between them. The CDR3 covers 16 residues. The DNA of the CDR3 is TGTGCCATCAGTAAAACAGGCCCATCGGGTAATTCACCCCTCCACTTT. Its translation is CAISKTGPSGNSPLHF.

This clone was counted many times. The J gene is TRBJ2-5, the V gene TRBV7-9; D gene unclear. The CDR3 totals 13 residues. Trimming stripped 7 bases from V and 4 bases from J, with 13 bases between. From germline, CDR1 is SEHNR and CDR2 FQNEAQ (reference sequence). CDR3 sequence (DNA): TGTGCCAGCACCCCTACGGCAGCAGAGACCCAGTACTTC. It translates to CASTPTAAETQYF.

V usage is TRBV5-6 and J usage is TRBJ1-2, with D uncertain. Germline V lookup: CDR1 SGHDT, CDR2 YYEEEE. CDR3 length equals 13 residues. Trimming stripped 0 bases from V and 5 bases from J, with 8 bases between. In DNA form, the CDR3 reads TGTGCCAGCAGCTTGGGGTCGTCTTATGGCTACACCTTC. Residues: CASSLGSSYGYTF.

This clone appeared a single time. The rearrangement uses TRBV19 and TRBJ2-3; 9 positions match TRBD2. Germline V gene sequence: CDR1 LNHDA, CDR2 SQIVND (reference sequence). This CDR3 contains 17 residues. V gave up 6 bases and J gave up 2 bases; unmatched junction bases: 12. CDR3 in amino acids: CASSHKTTSGFTDTQYF. The CDR3 DNA follows: TGTGCCAGTAGCCATAAAACGACTAGCGGCTTCACAGATACGCAGTATTTT.

The V and J genes are TRBV6-5 and TRBJ1-4, with D hard to call. The CDR3 contains 13 residues. Trimming pared 4 bases from V and 8 bases from J, leaving 11 bases between. Germline-derived CDR1 and CDR2 are MNHEY and SVGAGI. Written as DNA, the CDR3 is TGTGCCAGCAGTTTGGGGAAGACGGAAAAACTGTTTTTT. It yields the protein CASSLGKTEKLFF.

This chain connects TRBV5-1 to TRBJ2-5, with 9 bases lining up with TRBD1. The CDR3 is made up of 14 amino acids. Germline-derived CDR1 and CDR2 are SGHRS and YFSETQ. With 4 bases clipped from V and 5 bases from J, the junction kept 6 bases outside the gene matches. The CDR3 DNA sequence: TGCGCCAGCAGCCCGGACAGGGGATGGGAGACCCAGTACTTC. Encoded protein: CASSPDRGWETQYF.

V usage is TRBV4-3 and J usage is TRBJ1-1, with unresolved D. The germline gives CDR1 LGHNA, CDR2 YSLEER. V dropped 2 bases and J dropped 3 bases, with 10 bases sitting between them. The CDR3 is made up of 14 amino acids. For the CDR3, the DNA is TGCGCCAGCAGCCAATCTCCGGGCGACACTGAAGCTTTCTTT. Translation gives CASSQSPGDTEAFF.

The CDR3 is CASSQEGQGATNEKLFF. CDR3 in DNA: TGTGCCAGCAGCCAAGAGGGACAGGGCGCAACTAATGAAAAACTGTTTTTT. The chain carries TRBV3-1 (or the pseudogene TRBV3-2) and TRBJ1-4, with TRBD1 matching 9 bases. Germline CDR1 LGHDT, CDR2 YNNKEL (reference sequence). The CDR3 has 17 amino acids. The V segment lost 0 bases and the J segment 0 bases; nucleotides outside the gene matches: 2.

V usage is TRBV5-6 and J usage is TRBJ1-4; D is possibly TRBD1 (6 bases). CDR3 length: 15 amino acids. V shed 0 bases and J shed 6 bases, with 12 bases lying between them. Germline V gene sequence: CDR1 SGHDT, CDR2 YYEEEE. This CDR3 is CASSLAGQSYEKLFF. CDR3 bases: TGTGCCAGCAGCTTGGCAGGACAGAGTTATGAAAAACTGTTTTTT.

This rearrangement joins TRBV29-1 to TRBJ1-2; D unresolved. Germline V gene lookup returns CDR1 SQVTM and CDR2 ANQGSEA. CDR3 length: 13 residues. The V end was cut by 4 bases, the J end by 7 bases, with 16 bases between. The CDR3 region has the DNA TGCAGCGTTGTGACGGTCATCGGGCTTGGCTACACCTTC. This translates into CSVVTVIGLGYTF.

The CDR3: CASSRPGLSSGNTIYF. The CDR3 DNA sequence: TGTGCCAGCAGCCGACCGGGACTAAGCTCTGGAAACACCATATATTTT. The chain recombines TRBV5-6 with TRBJ1-3, with a tentative D call TRBD1 (5 bases). Deletions cut 4 bases from V and 0 bases from J, with 14 bases between. Germline V CDR1 and CDR2: SGHDT, YYEEEE. This CDR3 is built from 16 residues.

V and J are TRBV5-1 and TRBJ2-2; TRBD1 aligns across 8 bases. Germline V gives CDR1 SGHRS, CDR2 YFSETQ. The V segment lost 0 bases and the J segment 4 bases; nucleotides outside the gene matches: 8. The CDR3 covers 17 residues. CDR3 coding DNA: TGCGCCAGCAGCTTGGCTTGGCCAGGGGGCGCCACCGGGGAGCTGTTTTTT. It translates to CASSLAWPGGATGELFF.

The chain has TRBV7-2 and TRBJ2-1; 13 nucleotides line up with TRBD2. This CDR3 is built from 16 residues. With V trimmed by 5 bases and J by 7 bases, 8 bases remained unmatched. The germline V gene encodes CDR1 SGHTA and CDR2 FQGNSA. The CDR3 loop reads CASSPKTSGGLNEQFF. The CDR3 DNA sequence: TGTGCCAGCAGCCCCAAGACTAGCGGGGGGTTAAATGAGCAGTTCTTC.

The V and J genes are TRBV2 and TRBJ2-3; D is unclear. The ends were cut back, 1 base at V and 5 bases at J, with 13 bases in the middle. Germline V gene sequence: CDR1 SNHLY, CDR2 FYNNEI. This CDR3 has 15 amino acids. The CDR3 DNA reads TGTGCCAGCAGTGAAGAGATCGAACAGATAGATACGCAGTATTTT. Residues: CASSEEIEQIDTQYF.

V gene TRBV2 combines with J gene TRBJ1-1; the match to TRBD1 covers 7 bases. The CDR3 runs 14 residues. J lost 4 bases, V lost 7 bases, and 9 bases had no gene match. CDR1 and CDR2 (germline): SNHLY, FYNNEI. This CDR3 is CASTVQGRVTEAFF. The CDR3 nucleotides are TGTGCCAGCACCGTACAGGGGAGGGTCACTGAAGCTTTCTTT.

The chain joins TRBV20-1 to TRBJ2-7; D is possibly TRBD1 or TRBD2 (5 bases each). V shed 6 bases and J shed 4 bases, with 16 bases lying between them. The CDR3 runs to 13 residues. The germline V gene encodes CDR1 DFQATT and CDR2 SNEGSKA (reference sequence). CDR3 loop: CSASGGGVYEQYF. The CDR3 DNA is TGCAGTGCCAGTGGTGGGGGAGTTTACGAGCAGTACTTC.